The sequence of this T cell receptor (beta chain) was determined in a study of identical twins' blood T cells. Study-wide findings and caveats: Abundant TCRbeta CDR3s overlapped more between twins than with unrelated donors. Even for out-of-frame TCRbeta, twins reportedly shared V gene usage much more than unrelated donors. Shared environment remains a possible cause of twin similarity.

Notes on this clonotype: Its matching antigen is unknown. Since a much larger clone is just one base distant, this may be a read error.

The ends lost 8 bases at V and 3 bases at J; junction bases unmatched: 9. The length of the CDR3 is 15 residues. Germline V CDR1 and CDR2: ENHRY, SYGVKD. Each TCR cDNA library carried sample-specific barcodes on both ends. One entry per CDR3 protein, called by TCRdb with MiXCR from the 5' RACE reads. This sample has a few hundred thousand distinct CDR3 sequences, with approximately 30% found just once. What was sequenced was PBMCs. The chain employs TRBV10-3 and TRBJ2-1; TRBD2 matches at 8 bases. This sequence originates from a woman aged 18 to 55 in good health. The CDR3 spells CAIGPGTRGYNEQFF. CDR3 DNA sequence: TGTGCCATCGGCCCCGGGACTAGGGGCTACAATGAGCAGTTCTTC.